This T cell receptor beta chain was obtained from a study of blood T cell dynamics during melanoma immunotherapy (dated by TCRdb to 2020 to 2021). For the study in its entirety: Patients had metastatic melanoma and received first-line pembrolizumab or nivolumab plus ipilimumab as standard of care in the United Kingdom. To identify early correlates of response, the study profiled peripheral T cell receptor repertoires in patients with metastatic melanoma before and after one cycle of checkpoint inhibitor therapy. Consecutive patients formed a training cohort, and a further independent group of patients from the same centre was pooled into an external validation set.

For every bulk PBMC sample, a fixed 350 ng of DNA was loaded. TCR beta CDR3 sequences were amplified from genomic DNA using the immunoSEQ TCRb Assay kit according to manufacturer instructions. The KAPA Library Quantification Kit for Illumina platforms was used to quantify the pooled libraries by qPCR. Pooled libraries were sequenced on an Illumina NextSeq 500, clustered at roughly 0.55-1.1 pM. As for the original processing: TCR data were analyzed using immunoSEQ ANALYZER and the R LymphoSeq package. A rearrangement efficiency score was calculated as productive divided by the sum of productive and non-productive CDR3 sequences. Clonality was measured with the Gini coefficient and diversity with the Renyi index at alpha=1, compared pairwise between timepoints within each patient. Clonal relatedness, based on an edit distance of 3, and repertoire similarity, based on the Bhattacharyya coefficient, were both computed in LymphoSeq. To classify response, a linear discriminant analysis based on week-3 changes in clonality and diversity was built using the R MASS and caret packages. TCRdb retrieved this table from immuneACCESS and kept in-frame rearrangements only. Not all clones are present; in checked studies, unresolved V genes account for under half, and no reason is known for the remainder. That table is the source of V, J and clone size, and D and trimming were worked out from the DNA. The sample profile shows more than 15,000 clones; roughly 84% of them were found once. More than 6.5% of the sample rests with the top ten.

Explained via the paper, the time point label denotes: pre-treatment baseline. Blood was sampled before treatment (T0) and at week 3 (W3), after the first cycle of checkpoint blockade. Except for two patients with rapid clinical progression, response was assessed 12 weeks after the first infusion by RECIST 1.1; disease control meant complete response, partial response or stable disease. Patients were excluded for prior systemic cancer treatment, concomitant immunosuppressant therapy or synchronous other active malignancies. Both bulk PBMC and plasma cell-free DNA were sequenced for TCR beta so that circulating cells and T cell turnover could be tracked. PBMC were isolated from blood with Lymphoprep and SepMate tubes, followed by red cell lysis. DNA from PBMC and sorted T cell subsets was extracted with QIAamp DNA Blood Mini kits. In the case of this clone: It has no known antigen specificity. No quality values exist for individual bases; no much larger clone is one base distant.

The CDR3 spans 19 residues, from the cysteine through the phenylalanine. Just CDR3 DNA is preserved here, 57 bases in frame from base 1. Reading the germline V gene gives CDR1 MGHRA and CDR2 YSYEKL. Germline trimming: 4 bases from V, 8 bases from J; junction bases outside gene matches: 19. Points the paper makes about the study in general: Whether the T cell clones driving repertoire changes were melanoma-specific or reflected general immune activation could not be determined in the study. Patients who later achieved disease control showed a bifurcated PBMC repertoire reorganization at W3, with increased clonality or increased diversity, unlike progressors. The relatively small sample size was acknowledged as a potential limitation on generalization of the results.

This chain joins TRBV4-1 to TRBJ1-4; 10 junctional bases match TRBD1. Material: blood, obtained from a patient treated with checkpoint blockade. This TCR derives from a human donor with melanoma. The CDR3 corresponds to CASSPLAPYGQGEVEKLFF. The DNA sequence follows: TGCGCCAGCAGCCCTCTGGCCCCCTACGGACAGGGGGAGGTGGAAAAACTGTTTTTT.